One sample yielded the 25 T cell receptor beta chains listed below, sequenced in a study of T cell responses to AZD1222 COVID-19 vaccine (dated by TCRdb to about 2021). Library preparation employed the immunoSEQ multiplex PCR assay. As stored in TCRdb, this immuneACCESS dataset retains in-frame rearrangements with V and J assigned. A fraction of the clones does not appear; measured against another copy, unresolved V genes explain less than half of the discrepancy, and the remainder lacks a known reason. This sample lists 100,000 to 120,000 clones; roughly 92% were detected once. Of the sample, more than 2% falls within the top ten clones. Sample time point, as interpreted from the label and publication: about 28 days (+/-7) after the second vaccine dose. The source material was peripheral blood, sampled 28 days after the second AZD1222 dose. These receptors were obtained from an adult who received the AZD1222 COVID-19 vaccine.

This clone was seen only once. The chain carries TRBV9 and TRBJ1-5; D perhaps matches TRBD1 (5 bases). Germline V CDR1 and CDR2: SGDLS, YYNGEE. V lost 2 bases and J 5 bases, leaving 8 bases between the germline ends. CDR3 length: 13 amino acids. CDR3 sequence (DNA): TGTGCCAGCAGCGTCGACAGCTATCAGCCCCAGCATTTT. Translating it yields CASSVDSYQPQHF.

The V gene is TRBV27, the J gene TRBJ2-1; the D gene is possibly TRBD2 (6 bases). The CDR3 sequence is 15 residues long. Trimming left V 4 bases short and J 4 bases short, with 14 bases between. Germline lookup yields CDR1 MNHEY and CDR2 SMNVEV (reference sequence). CDR3: CASSSPSRDYNEQFF. The CDR3 DNA reads TGTGCCAGCAGTTCCCCATCGCGGGATTACAATGAGCAGTTCTTC.

CDR3 residues: CASGLESGLAGGNQPQHF. In DNA, the CDR3 is TGTGCTAGTGGTTTGGAGAGTGGACTTGCAGGGGGGAATCAGCCCCAGCATTTT. The chain links TRBV12-5 to TRBJ1-5, with 7 bases identical to TRBD1. Trimming removed 1 base from V and 4 bases from J; junction bases left unmatched: 13. The CDR3 length is 18 residues. Germline CDR1 reads LGHNT; CDR2 reads FRNRAP.

The rearrangement joins TRBV28 to TRBJ2-2, with TRBD2 identical over 9 bases. The CDR3 is 17 amino acids. Trimming at V came to 1 base and at J to 2 bases, leaving 5 bases not matched to a gene. Germline values: CDR1 MDHEN, CDR2 SYDVKM. CDR3 sequence (DNA): TGTGCCAGCAGTTTATACCTGACTAGCGGTAACACCGGGGAGCTGTTTTTT. This gives the protein CASSLYLTSGNTGELFF.

This clone occurred once. The chain is built from TRBV19 and TRBJ1-4; D not certain. The CDR3 runs to 14 residues. Trimming removed 5 bases at V and 2 bases at J, with 9 bases between. CDR1 and CDR2 (germline): LNHDA, SQIVND (reference sequence). DNA for the CDR3: TGTGCCAGTAGTCGGCAGGTGACTAATGAAAAACTGTTTTTT. It is translated as CASSRQVTNEKLFF.

The J gene is TRBJ2-3, the V gene TRBV19, with TRBD2 matching over 7 bases. The CDR3 contains 14 residues. CDR1 is LNHDA and CDR2 is SQIVND in the germline V gene (reference sequence). V dropped 7 bases and J dropped 3; count of bases not matched to a gene: 7. DNA for the CDR3: TGTGCCAGTACCGCACCGGGGGGTACAGATACGCAGTATTTT. It translates to CASTAPGGTDTQYF.

The chain employs TRBV11-3 and TRBJ2-5; TRBD2 matches 8 bases. V lost 5 bases, J lost 4 bases, and 3 bases stayed unmatched. Per germline, CDR1 SGHNT and CDR2 YENEEA. CDR3 length equals 13 residues. The CDR3 region has the DNA TGTGCCAGCAGCACGGGGGGGCGAGAGACCCAGTACTTC. Translating gives CASSTGGRETQYF. The full variable domain, rest sourced from reference TRBV11-3 and TRBJ2-5, is EAGVVQSPRYKIIEKKQPVAFWCNPISGHNTLYWYLQNLGQGPELLIRYENEEAVDDSQLPKDRFSAERLKGVDSTLKIQPAELGDSAVYLCASSTGGRETQYFGPGTRLLVL.

V usage is TRBV6-5 and J usage is TRBJ2-7; no clear D gene. From germline, CDR1 is MNHEY and CDR2 SVGAGI. Trimming removed 3 bases at V and 0 bases at J, with 12 bases between. The CDR3 totals 15 residues. CDR3 in DNA: TGTGCCAGCAGTTATCAGGCAGTAAGCTCCTACGAGCAGTACTTC. It yields the protein CASSYQAVSSYEQYF.

The J gene is TRBJ1-2, the V gene TRBV19; a possible D gene is TRBD1 (6 bases). The CDR3 has 13 residues. The V gene's germline CDR1 is LNHDA and CDR2 SQIVND (reference sequence). Between the trimmed V and J ends, which lost 5 bases and 6 bases, there was a span of 13 bases. Here the CDR3 reads CASSARTADGYTF. CDR3 DNA: TGTGCCAGTAGTGCGAGGACAGCTGATGGCTACACCTTC.

The chain recombines TRBV7-9 with TRBJ1-5; TRBD1 might be the D (5 bases). Germline CDR1 reads SEHNR; CDR2 reads FQNEAQ (reference sequence). This CDR3 spans 15 amino acids. The ends were cut back, 5 bases at V and 4 bases at J, with 15 bases in the middle. CDR3 nucleotide sequence: TGTGCCAGCAGCCCACGGGGCGGCAGTAATCAGCCCCAGCATTTT. Protein: CASSPRGGSNQPQHF.

The V call is TRBV19, the J call TRBJ1-6; possibly TRBD1 for D (5 bases). The CDR3 is 16 residues long. Germline CDR1 LNHDA, CDR2 SQIVND (reference sequence). Trimming removed 6 bases at V and 7 bases at J, with 19 bases between. The DNA for the CDR3 is TGTGCCAGTAGCATCCTTATCAGTCGACAGAATTCACCCCTCCACTTT. Translated: CASSILISRQNSPLHF.

CDR3 sequence reads: CASSWGGTGNTIYF. CDR3 DNA: TGTGCCAGCAGCTGGGGGGGAACTGGAAACACCATATATTTT. This chain connects TRBV5-4 to TRBJ1-3, with D possibly TRBD1 on 5 matching bases. The CDR3 has 14 amino acids. Germline CDR1 reads SGHNT; CDR2 reads YYREEE (reference sequence). Trimming left V 3 bases short and J 2 bases short, with 9 bases between.

V gene TRBV6-2 or TRBV6-3 combines with J gene TRBJ1-1, with D perhaps matching TRBD1 (6 bases). CDR3 size: 13 residues. The V end lost 2 bases, the J end lost 4 bases, and 8 bases lay between the germline ends. Germline lookup yields CDR1 MNHEY and CDR2 SVGEGT. The CDR3 loop is CASSYTRGTEAFF. The CDR3 coding sequence is TGTGCCAGCAGTTACACCAGGGGCACTGAAGCTTTCTTT.

This clone was observed a single time. This sequence joins TRBV20-1 and TRBJ2-7; 8 bases agree with TRBD2. This CDR3 has 12 residues. V trimming: 3 bases; J trimming: 3 bases; junction bases outside the gene matches: 1. Germline CDR1 DFQATT, CDR2 SNEGSKA (reference sequence). The CDR3 is CSASAGGYEQYF. The CDR3 DNA follows: TGCAGTGCTAGTGCGGGGGGCTACGAGCAGTACTTC.

The genes are TRBV7-9 and TRBJ2-1; 11 nucleotides line up with TRBD1. Germline trimming cut 10 bases from V and 6 bases from J; bases unmatched to any gene: 5. This CDR3 contains 13 residues. Germline CDR1 SEHNR, CDR2 FQNEAQ (reference sequence). The CDR3 coding sequence is TGTGCCATCCCCGGGACAGGGGGCAATGAGCAGTTCTTC. This codes for CAIPGTGGNEQFF.

The chain has TRBV6-5 and TRBJ1-4; a possible D gene is TRBD1 (5 bases). Deletions cut 0 bases from V and 6 bases from J, with 14 bases between. The CDR3 covers 16 residues. Germline V gene sequence: CDR1 MNHEY, CDR2 SVGAGI. This CDR3 reads CASSYSQAGTHEKLFF. The DNA of the CDR3 is TGTGCCAGCAGTTACTCCCAGGCTGGGACTCATGAAAAACTGTTTTTT.

This clone was recorded once. The chain has TRBV4-2 and TRBJ2-2; the D is unclear. The CDR3 has 15 amino acids. In germline, CDR1 is LGHNA, CDR2 YNFKEQ. V shed 2 bases and J shed 1 base, with 8 bases lying between them. The DNA of the CDR3 is TGTGCCAGCAGCCAATCAACAATGAACACCGGGGAGCTGTTTTTT. Its protein is CASSQSTMNTGELFF.

The chain joins TRBV24-1 to TRBJ2-5; D not resolved. Germline V CDR1 and CDR2: KGHDR, SFDVKD. The length of the CDR3 is 14 residues. V was shortened by 3 bases and J by 2 bases, with 9 bases between the two germline ends. CDR3 coding DNA: TGTGCCACCAGTGATACACCACGTCAAGAGACCCAGTACTTC. Residues: CATSDTPRQETQYF.

V gene TRBV5-4 combines with J gene TRBJ1-2; D not resolved. V dropped 4 bases and J dropped 7 bases, with 14 bases sitting between them. The CDR3 has 13 amino acids. The germline CDR1 and CDR2 sequences are SGHNT and YYREEE (reference sequence). The CDR3 loop reads CASSTNGVGGYTF. CDR3 DNA: TGTGCCAGCAGCACCAACGGGGTAGGTGGCTACACCTTC.

The rearrangement uses TRBV18 and TRBJ1-2; the D gene is possibly TRBD1 (5 bases). Germline assignment: CDR1 KGHSH and CDR2 LQKENI. The V and J ends lost 6 bases and 5 bases respectively, with 13 bases between them. The CDR3 is 13 amino acids. The CDR3 sequence: CASSRSDTYGYTF. The CDR3 region has the DNA TGTGCCAGCTCGCGATCGGACACTTATGGCTACACCTTC.

The chain has TRBV5-1 and TRBJ1-1; TRBD1 might be the D (5 bases). Per germline, CDR1 SGHRS and CDR2 YFSETQ. Trimming stripped 3 bases from V and 0 bases from J, with 12 bases between. The CDR3 runs 15 residues. The CDR3 sequence: CASSSDGHLNTEAFF. In nucleotides, the CDR3 is TGCGCCAGCAGCTCGGATGGACACCTGAACACTGAAGCTTTCTTT.

Regarding this clone: The sample carries other DNA sequences with the same CDR3. The CDR3 loop reads CASSIGGNQPQHF. CDR3 bases: TGTGCCAGTAGTATAGGGGGGAATCAGCCCCAGCATTTT. This chain joins TRBV19 and TRBJ1-5, with D tentatively TRBD1 (5 bases). Germline CDR1 reads LNHDA; CDR2 reads SQIVND (reference sequence). The CDR3 totals 13 residues. Deletions cut 1 base from V and 4 bases from J, with 5 bases between. The whole variable domain, filled in from reference TRBV19 and TRBJ1-5, reads DGGITQSPKYLFRKEGQNVTLSCEQNLNHDAMYWYRQDPGQGLRLIYYSQIVNDFQKGDIAEGYSVSREKKESFPLTVTSAQKNPTAFYLCASSIGGNQPQHFGDGTRLSIL.

Here the CDR3 reads CASRSGTQGTDTQYF. DNA of the CDR3: TGTGCCAGCAGGTCCGGGACCCAGGGAACTGATACGCAGTATTTT. V is TRBV2 and J is TRBJ2-3; D assignment may be TRBD1 or TRBD2 (5 bases each). The CDR3 extends over 15 amino acids. Trimming took 6 bases from V and 6 from J, leaving 19 bases between them. From germline, CDR1 is SNHLY and CDR2 FYNNEI.

This clone turned up a few times. The V gene is TRBV18, the J gene TRBJ1-1, with TRBD1 matching over 10 bases. The germline CDR1 and CDR2 sequences are KGHSH and LQKENI. This CDR3 is built from 13 residues. Trimming at V came to 4 bases and at J to 10 bases, leaving 6 bases not matched to a gene. For the CDR3, the DNA is TGTGCCAGCTCACGCGGGACAGGGGACCTAGCTTTCTTT. Its protein is CASSRGTGDLAFF.

This rearrangement joins TRBV11-3 to TRBJ2-7; 9 bases are a match to TRBD2. Germline V lookup: CDR1 SGHNT, CDR2 YENEEA. The V and J ends lost 5 bases and 2 bases, in that order; junction bases with no gene match: 4. The CDR3 covers 14 residues. In DNA form, the CDR3 reads TGTGCCAGCAGCCAGCGGGGGGAGCCCTACGAGCAGTACTTC. Residues: CASSQRGEPYEQYF.